This is a list of T cell receptor beta chains from one sample in a study of blood T cell repertoires in COVID-19. Only in-frame clones appear in the TCRdb table, and some are missing; sequencing was by immunoSEQ multiplex PCR. The sample shows around 190,000 clones, 80% to 90% of them seen only once. The sequenced material came from peripheral blood. All receptors come from a man between 18 and 35 years old who had recovered from COVID-19. Both conserved end residues are part of each CDR3. Each record gives: clone size, J gene, D gene, V gene, CDR3 DNA, CDR3 protein. The D gene is left open where the match is weak. For some rows the clone size is stated as once, few or many, or as a class when expanded; others skip it.

size: NA; J: TRBJ1-3; D: NA; V: TRBV25-1; DNA: TGTGCCAGCAGTGAACCAAATCCGGGCTCTGGAAACACCATATATTTT; CDR3: CASSEPNPGSGNTIYF
size: NA; J: TRBJ1-1; D: TRBD1; V: TRBV19; DNA: TGTGCCAGTAGTATACTTGGACAGGGCGGTTCTGAAGCTTTCTTT; CDR3: CASSILGQGGSEAFF
size: once; J: TRBJ2-7; D: NA; V: TRBV7-8; DNA: TGTGCCAGCAGGCAATATTACAGGGCGGACGAGCAGTACTTC; CDR3: CASRQYYRADEQYF
size: NA; J: TRBJ2-1; D: TRBD2; V: TRBV13; DNA: TGTGCCACCACGGAATGGGCTAGCGGGTACAATGAGCAGTTCTTC; CDR3: CATTEWASGYNEQFF
size: NA; J: TRBJ2-7; D: NA; V: TRBV5-6; DNA: TGTGCCAGCAGTGGAGCACTGCGCGAGCAGTACTTC; CDR3: CASSGALREQYF
size: NA; J: TRBJ2-7; D: NA; V: TRBV18; DNA: TGTGCCAGCTCACCCGGCAGGTCGTACGAGCAGTACTTC; CDR3: CASSPGRSYEQYF
size: NA; J: TRBJ2-1; D: NA; V: TRBV19; DNA: TGTGCCAGTAGTATAGGGCATTTCAATGAGCAGTTCTTC; CDR3: CASSIGHFNEQFF
size: NA; J: TRBJ1-2; D: TRBD1; V: TRBV28; DNA: TGTGCCAGCAGTTTATGGGGACAGGGGAGAAACAATGGCTACACCTTC; CDR3: CASSLWGQGRNNGYTF
size: few; J: TRBJ2-7; D: NA; V: TRBV19; DNA: TGTGCCAGTAGTAACTCCCCGTCCGAGCAGTACTTC; CDR3: CASSNSPSEQYF
size: NA; J: TRBJ2-1; D: TRBD2; V: TRBV4-3; DNA: TGCGCCAGCAGCCAAGATTCAGCGGGAGGGCCTAAGTGGAATGAGCAGTTCTTC; CDR3: CASSQDSAGGPKWNEQFF
size: NA; J: TRBJ2-7; D: TRBD2; V: TRBV19; DNA: TGTGCCAGTAGTCATAGCGGGAGTTACGAGCAGTACTTC; CDR3: CASSHSGSYEQYF
size: NA; J: TRBJ1-2; D: NA; V: TRBV7-9; DNA: TGTGCCAGCAGCTCCACACGGGGAGATTATGGCTACACCTTC; CDR3: CASSSTRGDYGYTF
size: once; J: TRBJ2-1; D: NA; V: TRBV19; DNA: TGTGCCAGTAGTATAGGGCTAGGAGTCTACAATGAGCAGTTCTTC; CDR3: CASSIGLGVYNEQFF
size: NA; J: TRBJ2-2; D: NA; V: TRBV7-6; DNA: TGTGCCAGCAGCTTAGGCCCCCGAGCTAGTTCTAACACCGGGGAGCTGTTTTTT; CDR3: CASSLGPRASSNTGELFF
size: NA; J: TRBJ2-1; D: TRBD2; V: TRBV20-1; DNA: TGCAGTGCTAGTCTTAGCGGGATGGCCGAGCAGTTCTTC; CDR3: CSASLSGMAEQFF
size: NA; J: TRBJ2-3; D: TRBD2; V: TRBV9; DNA: TGTGCCAGCAGCCCCAGCCAGGGACTAGCGGGACCAGATACGCAGTATTTT; CDR3: CASSPSQGLAGPDTQYF
size: NA; J: TRBJ1-1; D: NA; V: TRBV6-6; DNA: TGTGCCAGCAGTTACACTAACTCCGCGGCTTTCTTT; CDR3: CASSYTNSAAFF
size: NA; J: TRBJ1-1; D: NA; V: TRBV18; DNA: TGTGCCAGCTCACCGCGGATGGCGGAAAACACTGAAGCTTTCTTT; CDR3: CASSPRMAENTEAFF
size: NA; J: TRBJ1-4; D: TRBD1; V: TRBV28; DNA: TGTGCCAGCAGTTTTCTACAGGGGGCCCTCCCAACTAATGAAAAACTGTTTTTT; CDR3: CASSFLQGALPTNEKLFF
size: NA; J: TRBJ2-7; D: NA; V: TRBV5-1; DNA: TGCGCCAGCAGCTTGTCGGTAGAGGGCGAGCAGTACTTC; CDR3: CASSLSVEGEQYF
size: NA; J: TRBJ2-7; D: NA; V: TRBV27; DNA: TGTGCCAGCAGTCGGTGGGGGGATGGAAACGAGCAGTACTTC; CDR3: CASSRWGDGNEQYF
size: NA; J: TRBJ1-4; D: NA; V: TRBV9; DNA: TGTGCCAGCAGCGTAACAGGACTACACGAAAAACTGTTTTTT; CDR3: CASSVTGLHEKLFF
size: NA; J: TRBJ2-1; D: NA; V: TRBV11-2; DNA: TGTGCCAGCAGCTTTTTCGGGGATTACAATGAGCAGTTCTTC; CDR3: CASSFFGDYNEQFF
size: NA; J: TRBJ1-1; D: NA; V: TRBV19; DNA: TGTGCCGTGGGGGGTGGAACTGAAGCTTTCTTT; CDR3: CAVGGGTEAFF
size: NA; J: TRBJ2-7; D: NA; V: TRBV29-1; DNA: TGCAGCGTTTTTCAGGGGAGCTCCTACGAGCAGTACTTC; CDR3: CSVFQGSSYEQYF
size: few; J: TRBJ1-4; D: NA; V: TRBV25-1; DNA: TGTGCCAGCGCCGGGTATGAAAAACTGTTTTTT; CDR3: CASAGYEKLFF
size: NA; J: TRBJ2-4; D: NA; V: TRBV7-2; DNA: TGTGCCAGCAGCGCGCGACAAGTAGCCAAAAACATTCAGTACTTC; CDR3: CASSARQVAKNIQYF
size: NA; J: TRBJ2-7; D: NA; V: TRBV7-9; DNA: TGTGCCAGCAGCTTTGGACAGTACGAGCAGTACTTC; CDR3: CASSFGQYEQYF
size: NA; J: TRBJ2-2; D: NA; V: TRBV11-2; DNA: TGTGCCAGCAGCTTAATATCGGGGGCCGGGGAGCTGTTTTTT; CDR3: CASSLISGAGELFF
size: NA; J: TRBJ1-2; D: NA; V: TRBV6-1; DNA: TGTGCCAGCAGTGAATCTGACTATGGCTACACCTTC; CDR3: CASSESDYGYTF
size: NA; J: TRBJ2-7; D: TRBD1; V: TRBV5-1; DNA: TGCGCCAGCAGGCTGGGACAGGGTTCTTTCGAGCAGTACTTC; CDR3: CASRLGQGSFEQYF
size: NA; J: TRBJ2-3; D: NA; V: TRBV5-1; DNA: TGCGCCAGCAGCTTGGCCGTCGGGCGGACTAGCACAGATACGCAGTATTTT; CDR3: CASSLAVGRTSTDTQYF
size: NA; J: TRBJ1-5; D: NA; V: TRBV18; DNA: TGTGCCAGCTCACCGGGAGGGAATCAGCCCCAGCATTTT; CDR3: CASSPGGNQPQHF
size: NA; J: TRBJ2-7; D: TRBD1; V: TRBV15; DNA: TGTGCCACCAGCAGAGGGGGGACAGGGGGATCCTACGAGCAGTACTTC; CDR3: CATSRGGTGGSYEQYF
size: NA; J: TRBJ2-5; D: NA; V: TRBV11-3; DNA: TGTGCCAGCAGCTTGGGGAGACACCGGCAGGAGACCCAGTACTTC; CDR3: CASSLGRHRQETQYF
size: NA; J: TRBJ2-3; D: NA; V: TRBV19; DNA: TGTGCCAGTAGTAATGTCGACAAACCCACAGATACGCAGTATTTT; CDR3: CASSNVDKPTDTQYF
size: NA; J: TRBJ2-7; D: NA; V: TRBV11-2; DNA: TGTGCCAGCAGCTTATATGACGAGCAGTACTTC; CDR3: CASSLYDEQYF
size: NA; J: TRBJ2-1; D: NA; V: TRBV19; DNA: TGTGCCAGTACCCCAGCGTCGGCATCCCACAATGAGCAGTTCTTC; CDR3: CASTPASASHNEQFF
size: NA; J: TRBJ2-3; D: TRBD2; V: TRBV6-2/TRBV6-3; DNA: TGTGCCAGCAGTTACAGGGCGGGGGTCACAGATACGCAGTATTTT; CDR3: CASSYRAGVTDTQYF
size: once; J: TRBJ1-1; D: TRBD1; V: TRBV28; DNA: TGTGCCAGCAGCTCGATCGGACAGGGGAACACTGAAGCTTTCTTT; CDR3: CASSSIGQGNTEAFF
size: NA; J: TRBJ2-2; D: TRBD2; V: TRBV19; DNA: TGTGCCAGTACCATGACTAGCGGCAACACCGGGGAGCTGTTTTTT; CDR3: CASTMTSGNTGELFF
size: NA; J: TRBJ1-2; D: NA; V: TRBV21-1; DNA: TGTGCCAGCAGCAAAGTGACGACCCAGGGGCATGGCTACACCTTC; CDR3: CASSKVTTQGHGYTF
size: NA; J: TRBJ2-2; D: NA; V: TRBV5-6; DNA: TGTGCCAGCAGCGCGACAGTCCCGAACACCGGGGAGCTGTTTTTT; CDR3: CASSATVPNTGELFF
size: few; J: TRBJ2-1; D: TRBD2; V: TRBV6-5; DNA: TGTGCCAGCAAGATAGCGGGAGTCTACAATGAGCAGTTCTTC; CDR3: CASKIAGVYNEQFF
size: NA; J: TRBJ2-3; D: TRBD2; V: TRBV4-1; DNA: TGCGCCAGCAGCCAAGAAGGACTAGGACTAGCGGGATCAAGAACAGATACGCAGTATTTT; CDR3: CASSQEGLGLAGSRTDTQYF
size: NA; J: TRBJ2-7; D: TRBD2; V: TRBV7-9; DNA: TGTGCCAGCAGCTTCCCGGGAGGTTCCTACGAGCAGTACTTC; CDR3: CASSFPGGSYEQYF
size: NA; J: TRBJ2-5; D: TRBD2; V: TRBV10-3; DNA: TGTGCCATCAGTGAACGAGCGGGAGTTTCAGAGACCCAGTACTTC; CDR3: CAISERAGVSETQYF
size: NA; J: TRBJ2-1; D: NA; V: TRBV11-1; DNA: TGTGCCAGCAGCGCGGGTCTGTCCTACAATGAGCAGTTCTTC; CDR3: CASSAGLSYNEQFF
size: NA; J: TRBJ2-1; D: NA; V: TRBV12-3/TRBV12-4; DNA: TGTGCCAGCAGTTTGGTTAGTAACCATGAGCAGTTCTTC; CDR3: CASSLVSNHEQFF
size: NA; J: TRBJ1-3; D: NA; V: TRBV6-5; DNA: TGTGCCAGCAGGAGGACAGTCTCTGGAAACACCATATATTTT; CDR3: CASRRTVSGNTIYF
size: NA; J: TRBJ1-2; D: TRBD1; V: TRBV27; DNA: TGTGCCAGCAGACGGACAGGGTTGAACTATGGCTACACCTTC; CDR3: CASRRTGLNYGYTF
size: NA; J: TRBJ2-6; D: TRBD1; V: TRBV19; DNA: TGTGCCAGTAGTGTGCAGGGGGCAACTGGGGCCAACGTCCTGACTTTC; CDR3: CASSVQGATGANVLTF